The sample holds many counts of the clone carrying this T cell receptor beta chain. The read ends 3 residues early relative to the CDR3; the germline J gene fills the gap. Here immunoSEQ multiplex PCR was the method, and the copy in TCRdb shows in-frame clones only, minus some. Sampling found tens of thousands of clones, none seen once. The CDR3 loop spans 15 amino acids. V lost 4 bases and J lost 1, with 11 bases in between. Germline CDR1 SNHLY, CDR2 FYNNEI. The sample comes from a study of T cell clonality in common variable immunodeficiency. This sequence joins TRBV2 and TRBJ2-4; tentatively, D is TRBD2 (7 bases). The receptor comes from a person aged 18 to 70 in good health. What was sequenced was peripheral blood mononuclear cells. The sequenced CDR3 bases are TGTGCCAGCAGTGGGGGGGGGCCGGCCAAAAACATT. It translates to CASSGGGPAKNI. The CDR3 in full is CASSGGGPAKNIQYF.